What follows are 9 T cell receptor beta chains derived from one specimen sequenced in a study of blood T cell repertoires in COVID-19. Some clones are missing from TCRdb's copy, which holds only in-frame ones; the method was immunoSEQ multiplex PCR. The table shows 150,000 to 200,000 clones, with more than 75% occurring only once. Sequenced input: peripheral blood. The receptors here all came from a man aged 35-49 years with active or convalescent COVID-19.

The genes are TRBV7-9 and TRBJ1-4; no reliable D call. This CDR3 has 16 residues. The V end was cut by 4 bases, the J end by 8 bases, with 20 bases between. The germline V gene encodes CDR1 SEHNR and CDR2 FQNEAQ (reference sequence). CDR3 in DNA: TGTGCCAGCAGCTACCTTAGAGGGATTGGGGAGGAAAAACTGTTTTTT. Amino acid sequence: CASSYLRGIGEEKLFF.

The V call is TRBV6-5, the J call TRBJ1-2, with 7 bases aligning to TRBD1. V was clipped by 3 bases and J by 6 bases; unmatched bases: 4. The CDR3 runs 13 residues. CDR1 and CDR2 (germline): MNHEY, SVGAGI. CDR3 amino acids: CASSYGDRHGYTF. DNA of the CDR3: TGTGCCAGCAGTTATGGGGACAGACATGGCTACACCTTC.

This chain joins TRBV18 and TRBJ1-6, with a weak D call TRBD1 (6 bases). V lost 3 bases and J 6 bases, leaving 18 bases between the germline ends. The V gene's germline CDR1 is KGHSH and CDR2 LQKENI. This CDR3 has 17 amino acids. CDR3 loop: CASSPQQGTNINSPLHF. CDR3 bases: TGTGCCAGCTCACCTCAACAGGGAACAAACATTAATTCACCCCTCCACTTT.

This chain uses TRBV15 with TRBJ2-1, with 8 bases identical to TRBD2. Losses at the gene ends were 9 bases for V and 0 bases for J; bases not matched to a gene: 4. The CDR3 contains 14 residues. Germline V CDR1 and CDR2: LNHNV, YYDKDF (reference sequence). Here the CDR3 DNA reads TGTGCCACACGGGGGGGACCCTCCTACAATGAGCAGTTCTTC. It codes for CATRGGPSYNEQFF.

The chain couples TRBV28 to TRBJ2-5; D uncertain. Germline V gene sequence: CDR1 MDHEN, CDR2 SYDVKM. V lost 6 bases, J lost 5 bases, and 16 bases lay in between. This CDR3 comprises 14 residues. The CDR3 nucleotides read TGTGCCAGCAGGTTGGGCAGACGAGAGGAGACCCAGTACTTC. Its protein is CASRLGRREETQYF.

This chain uses TRBV9 with TRBJ2-7, with 7 bases fitting TRBD1. The germline V gene has CDR1 SGDLS and CDR2 YYNGEE. The CDR3 totals 16 residues. The V and J ends lost 4 bases and 7 bases, in that order; junction bases with no gene match: 17. This chain's CDR3 is CASSPHPTGVSGEQYF. CDR3 DNA sequence: TGTGCCAGCAGCCCCCACCCCACAGGGGTGTCGGGAGAGCAGTACTTC.

This rearrangement joins TRBV14 to TRBJ2-3, with 9 positions matching TRBD2. This CDR3 contains 16 residues. CDR1 SGHDN and CDR2 FVKESK come from the germline V gene. The J segment lost 1 base and the V segment lost 4 bases, leaving 6 bases of the junction unmatched. The CDR3: CASSPLAGDGTDTQYF. The CDR3 nucleotides are TGTGCCAGCAGCCCCTTAGCGGGAGACGGCACAGATACGCAGTATTTT. The full variable domain, completed using reference TRBV14 and TRBJ2-3, is EAGVTQFPSHSVIEKGQTVTLRCDPISGHDNLYWYRRVMGKEIKFLLHFVKESKQDESGMPNNRFLAERTGGTYSTLKVQPAELEDSGVYFCASSPLAGDGTDTQYFGPGTRLTVL.

The genes are TRBV19 and TRBJ2-3; D might be TRBD1 (5 bases). Germline-derived CDR1 and CDR2 are LNHDA and SQIVND (reference sequence). V was cut by 4 bases and J by 2 bases, with 16 bases left in between. The CDR3 runs to 16 residues. DNA for the CDR3: TGTGCCAGTAGTAGAACAGGCGAATTACCCACAGATACGCAGTATTTT. It is translated as CASSRTGELPTDTQYF.

The DNA of the CDR3 is TGTGCCAGCAGCTTGGGGACAGGCAATGAAGCTTTCTTT. Translation: CASSLGTGNEAFF. V is TRBV11-3 and J is TRBJ1-1, with 8 bases that match TRBD1. Germline V gene data show CDR1 as SGHNT and CDR2 as YENEEA. With V trimmed by 3 bases and J by 7 bases, 4 bases remained unmatched. The CDR3 is 13 residues long. The full variable domain, rest sourced from reference TRBV11-3 and TRBJ1-1, is EAGVVQSPRYKIIEKKQPVAFWCNPISGHNTLYWYLQNLGQGPELLIRYENEEAVDDSQLPKDRFSAERLKGVDSTLKIQPAELGDSAVYLCASSLGTGNEAFFGQGTRLTVV.